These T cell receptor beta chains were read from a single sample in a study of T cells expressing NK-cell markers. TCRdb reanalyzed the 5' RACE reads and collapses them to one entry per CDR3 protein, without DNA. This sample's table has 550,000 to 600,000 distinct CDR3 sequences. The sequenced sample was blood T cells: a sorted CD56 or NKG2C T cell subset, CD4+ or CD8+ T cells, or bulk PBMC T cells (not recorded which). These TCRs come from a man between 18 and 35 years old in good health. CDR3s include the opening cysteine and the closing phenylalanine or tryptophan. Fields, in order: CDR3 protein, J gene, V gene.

cdr3_aa: CSAQTSGRAGEQFF; j_call: TRBJ2-1; v_call: TRBV20-1
cdr3_aa: CATSRVDSQETQYF; j_call: TRBJ2-5; v_call: TRBV15
cdr3_aa: CASSANIGRGSGANVLTF; j_call: TRBJ2-6; v_call: TRBV12-3/TRBV12-4
cdr3_aa: CSARKGLAGDQETQYF; j_call: TRBJ2-5; v_call: TRBV20-1
cdr3_aa: CASSTIGSEAFF; j_call: TRBJ1-1; v_call: TRBV12-3/TRBV12-4
cdr3_aa: CALKQALGEAGELFF; j_call: TRBJ2-2; v_call: TRBV11-2
cdr3_aa: CASSGMAADNSPLHF; j_call: TRBJ1-6; v_call: TRBV7-2
cdr3_aa: CASSGGGANWADTQYF; j_call: TRBJ2-3; v_call: TRBV12-3/TRBV12-4
cdr3_aa: CASSLSSGFTGELFF; j_call: TRBJ2-2; v_call: TRBV4-3
cdr3_aa: CASSGPRGTGELFF; j_call: TRBJ2-2; v_call: TRBV6-2/TRBV6-3
cdr3_aa: CATSDGTGGTTNEQFF; j_call: TRBJ2-1; v_call: TRBV24-1
cdr3_aa: CSAWRVSYNEQFF; j_call: TRBJ2-1; v_call: TRBV20-1
cdr3_aa: CSAISGTTRSTDTQYF; j_call: TRBJ2-3; v_call: TRBV20-1
cdr3_aa: CASSPNRGYAYEQYF; j_call: TRBJ2-7; v_call: TRBV5-6
cdr3_aa: CAVGTGFSGANVLTF; j_call: TRBJ2-6; v_call: TRBV30
cdr3_aa: CASSLGAVSSYEQYF; j_call: TRBJ2-7; v_call: TRBV7-6
cdr3_aa: CSVSSGRIAGELFF; j_call: TRBJ2-2; v_call: TRBV20-1
cdr3_aa: CASSQVIGYDTEAFF; j_call: TRBJ1-1; v_call: TRBV14
cdr3_aa: CASSNRASTEAFF; j_call: TRBJ1-1; v_call: TRBV19
cdr3_aa: CASSSSGSFQETQYF; j_call: TRBJ2-5; v_call: TRBV12-3/TRBV12-4
cdr3_aa: CSAREDFTGTGFEKLFF; j_call: TRBJ1-4; v_call: TRBV20-1
cdr3_aa: CASSLAQHSRNTNNNEQFF; j_call: TRBJ2-1; v_call: TRBV12-3/TRBV12-4
cdr3_aa: CASTSGTSGTYEQYF; j_call: TRBJ2-7; v_call: TRBV6-1
cdr3_aa: CASTKEGVQGGNEQFF; j_call: TRBJ2-1; v_call: TRBV5-1
cdr3_aa: CASRNELQGSNQPQHF; j_call: TRBJ1-5; v_call: TRBV6-2/TRBV6-3